This T cell receptor (beta chain) emerged from a study of TIL therapy for anti-PD-1-resistant metastatic lung cancer. Findings and caveats of the study: After infusion, TIL clonotypes partly replaced peripheral T cells and declined over months.

V gave up 3 bases and J gave up 0 bases; unmatched junction bases: 5. CDR3 length: 17 amino acids. Germline assignment: CDR1 MNHEY and CDR2 SVGEGT. A remark on this clone: Its antigen is still unknown.

Time point here: pre-treatment sample, taken before nivolumab and TIL therapy. Adults with stage 4 NSCLC were enrolled in a phase I trial. The libraries were made with immunoSEQ v3. Libraries were sequenced to some 2 million read pairs (survey) or roughly 4.5-6.5 million (deep). The method was immunoSEQ multiplex PCR; TCRdb's version includes in-frame clones alone and lacks a portion of them. The sample consists of tens of thousands of clones, about 86% of them appearing once. The chain joins TRBV6-2 or TRBV6-3 to TRBJ2-2, with 9 bases aligning to TRBD2. The receptor's source is a person between 25 and 79 years old with non-small cell lung cancer. The sample here was blood, taken at baseline. The CDR3 loop reads CASSYGSGGPNTGELFF. The CDR3 DNA sequence: TGTGCCAGCAGTTATGGTAGCGGGGGCCCGAACACCGGGGAGCTGTTTTTT.